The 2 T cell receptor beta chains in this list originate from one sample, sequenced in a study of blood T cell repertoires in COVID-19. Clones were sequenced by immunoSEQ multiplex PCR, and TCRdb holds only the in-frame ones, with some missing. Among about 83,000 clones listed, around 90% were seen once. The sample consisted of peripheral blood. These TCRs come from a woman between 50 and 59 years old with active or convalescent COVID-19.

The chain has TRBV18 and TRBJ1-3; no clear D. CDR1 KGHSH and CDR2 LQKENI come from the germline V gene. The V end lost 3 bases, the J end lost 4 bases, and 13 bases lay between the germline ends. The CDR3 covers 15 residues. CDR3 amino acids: CASSPVTKTGNTIYF. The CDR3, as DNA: TGTGCCAGCTCACCGGTAACTAAAACGGGAAACACCATATATTTT.

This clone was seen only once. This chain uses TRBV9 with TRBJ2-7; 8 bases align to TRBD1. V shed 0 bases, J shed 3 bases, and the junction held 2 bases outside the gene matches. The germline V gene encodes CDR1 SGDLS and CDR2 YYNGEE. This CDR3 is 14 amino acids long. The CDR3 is CASSVAGQGYEQYF. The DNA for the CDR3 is TGTGCCAGCAGCGTAGCAGGACAGGGCTACGAGCAGTACTTC.